Below, one TCR beta chain is given with its context. This clone was counted many times. Which antigen it targets is not known. No much larger clone is present one base from it, and per-base qualities are unavailable. These data belong to a study of OX40 agonist ivuxolimab in advanced cancers. Study-wide context: Ivuxolimab, which targeted the costimulatory receptor OX40 (CD134), was an agonistic, fully human IgG2 monoclonal antibody. Peripheral TCRbeta sequencing was intended to test whether TCR sequence diversity was altered and clonal T-cell expansion was caused by ivuxolimab. The paper describes the monotherapy dose-escalation part (N of about 47 patients) of the phase I trial of ivuxolimab. In the dose-escalation cohort, more than 75% of patients were male, and the mean age was approximately 60 years, with a range of roughly 20 to 85. Intravenous ivuxolimab was administered to patients every 2 weeks at six dose levels: 0.01, 0.1, 0.3, 1.5, 3 and 10 mg/kg. Partial responses occurred in three dose-escalation patients, of whom one had hepatocellular carcinoma and two had cutaneous melanoma. Prior anti-PD-1, anti-PD-L1 or anti-CTLA-4 therapy was permitted, and 40% of dose-escalation patients had received checkpoint inhibitors. Among the 50 to 55 dose-escalation patients, about 20 had hepatocellular carcinoma, roughly 15 melanoma, 9 renal cell carcinoma and 9 head and neck cancer.

For sequencing of the TCRbeta CDR3 region, genomic DNA was extracted from the sorted cells. TCRbeta CDR3 regions were sequenced using the immunoSEQ Assay. TCRdb retrieved this table from immuneACCESS and kept in-frame rearrangements only. Not all clones are present; in checked studies, unresolved V genes account for under half, and no reason is known for the remainder. Recorded for this sample are tens of thousands of clones; 70% to 90% of them occurred a single time. Together, the top ten hold roughly 27% of the sample. The trial excluded patients who had a history of autoimmune disease or who were on systemic immunosuppression. Peripheral blood for TCR sequencing was collected from all dose cohorts at baseline, on cycle 4 day 1, and on cycle 7 day 1. The samples were taken from a phase I, first-in-human, multicenter, open-label dose-escalation trial of ivuxolimab. Adults with locally advanced or metastatic melanoma, renal cell, hepatocellular, or head and neck squamous cell carcinoma were enrolled in the trial. Before TCR sequencing, CD4+ T cells and CD8+ T cells from peripheral blood were sorted into separate populations.

General conclusions and limits of the study: The antigen specificity of the clonally expanded peripheral T cells was not determined. In the 0.1-3.0 mg/kg groups, partial responders were among the patients with the lowest normalized peripheral clonal expansion, particularly in CD8+ T cells. Clonal expansion of both CD4+ and CD8+ blood T cells was observed from baseline to week 6 at doses 0.1 to 3.0 mg/kg. Low levels of normalized T-cell clonal expansion were also seen in some patients who did not respond. After ivuxolimab, expanded clones were on average more numerous among CD8+ T cells than among CD4+ T cells.

Counted from cysteine to phenylalanine, this CDR3 has 14 amino acids. Kept here is only the CDR3 DNA, which spans 42 bases and is read in frame from base 1. The germline V gene specifies MGHRA as CDR1 and YSYEKL as CDR2. Deletion took 5 bases off V and 3 bases off J, with a span of 13 bases between the germline ends. The sequence derives from an adult with an advanced solid tumor such as melanoma, head and neck, liver or kidney cancer. Rearrangement joined TRBV4-1 to TRBJ1-1; the D gene assignment is ambiguous. The material was CD4+ or CD8+ T cells sorted from blood, obtained in a trial of the OX40 agonist ivuxolimab. The CDR3 region: CASSVGHGDTEAFF. Here is the DNA: TGCGCCAGCAGCGTAGGGCATGGAGACACTGAAGCTTTCTTT.